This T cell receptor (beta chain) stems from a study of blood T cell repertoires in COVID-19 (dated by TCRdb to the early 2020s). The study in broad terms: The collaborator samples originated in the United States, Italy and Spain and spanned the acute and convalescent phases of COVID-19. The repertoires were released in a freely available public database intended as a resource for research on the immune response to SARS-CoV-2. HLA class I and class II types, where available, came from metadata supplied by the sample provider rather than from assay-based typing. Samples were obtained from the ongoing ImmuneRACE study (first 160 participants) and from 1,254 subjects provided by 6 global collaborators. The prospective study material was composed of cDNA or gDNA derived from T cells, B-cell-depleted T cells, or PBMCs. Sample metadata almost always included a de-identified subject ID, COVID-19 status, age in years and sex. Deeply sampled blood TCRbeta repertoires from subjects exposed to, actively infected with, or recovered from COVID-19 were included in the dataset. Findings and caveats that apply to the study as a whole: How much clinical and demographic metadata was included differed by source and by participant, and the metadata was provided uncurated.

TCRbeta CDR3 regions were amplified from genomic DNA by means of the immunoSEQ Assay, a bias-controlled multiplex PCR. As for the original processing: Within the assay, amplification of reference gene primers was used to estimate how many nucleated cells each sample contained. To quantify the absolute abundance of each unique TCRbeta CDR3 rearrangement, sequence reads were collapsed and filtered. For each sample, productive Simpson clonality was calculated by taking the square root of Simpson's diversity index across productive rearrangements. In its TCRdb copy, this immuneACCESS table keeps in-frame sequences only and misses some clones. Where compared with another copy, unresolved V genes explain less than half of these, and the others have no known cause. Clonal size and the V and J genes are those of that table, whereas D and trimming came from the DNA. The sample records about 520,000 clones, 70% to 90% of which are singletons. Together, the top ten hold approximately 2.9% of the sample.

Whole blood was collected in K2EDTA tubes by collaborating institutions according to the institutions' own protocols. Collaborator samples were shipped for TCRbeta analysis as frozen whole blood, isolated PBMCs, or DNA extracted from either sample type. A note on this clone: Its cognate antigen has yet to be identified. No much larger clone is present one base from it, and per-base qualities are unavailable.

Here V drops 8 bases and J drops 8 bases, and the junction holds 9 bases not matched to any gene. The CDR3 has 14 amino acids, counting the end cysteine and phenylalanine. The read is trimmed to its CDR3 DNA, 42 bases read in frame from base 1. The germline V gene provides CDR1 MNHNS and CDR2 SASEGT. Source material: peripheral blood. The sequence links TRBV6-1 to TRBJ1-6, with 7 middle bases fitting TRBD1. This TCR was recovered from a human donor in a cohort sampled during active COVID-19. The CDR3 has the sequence CASGPDRADSPLHF. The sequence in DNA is TGTGCCAGCGGACCCGACAGGGCGGATTCACCCCTCCACTTT.